The 22 T cell receptor beta chains below were found in one sample sequenced in a study of shared clonotypes between healthy human individuals. Naive CD8 cells lacked CD45RO and underwent positive selection for CCR7, leaving out terminally differentiated effector memory CD45RA+ cells. Measured with immunoSEQ multiplex PCR; TCRdb has only the in-frame clones, and not every one. Of about 580,000 clones listed, roughly 98% are singletons. Sequences were obtained from naive CD8+ T cells sorted from blood. The receptors shown here come from a young man in good health.

In its sample, this clone was seen once. This same CDR3 is encoded by further DNA sequences in the sample. The rearrangement joins TRBV4-3 to TRBJ1-5; unclear D gene. The V end lost 0 bases, the J end lost 5 bases, and 11 bases lay between the germline ends. Per germline, CDR1 LGHNA and CDR2 YSLEER. The CDR3 loop spans 15 amino acids. CDR3 in DNA: TGCGCCAGCAGCCAAGACCGAGGGTTCGATCAGCCCCAGCATTTT. Translated: CASSQDRGFDQPQHF.

This chain joins TRBV5-6 and TRBJ2-3; D unresolved. There are 14 residues in the CDR3. The V gene's germline CDR1 is SGHDT and CDR2 YYEEEE. The V gene lost 4 bases and the J gene lost 3 bases, with 12 bases spanning the gap. The CDR3 spells CASSPGAKTDTQYF. The CDR3 bases are TGTGCCAGCAGCCCCGGCGCGAAAACAGATACGCAGTATTTT. The full variable domain, rest sourced from reference TRBV5-6 and TRBJ2-3, is DAGVTQSPTHLIKTRGQQVTLRCSPKSGHDTVSWYQQALGQGPQFIFQYYEEEERQRGNFPDRFSGHQFPNYSSELNVNALLLGDSALYLCASSPGAKTDTQYFGPGTRLTVL.

This rearrangement joins TRBV6-1 to TRBJ1-2, with D uncertain. V was trimmed by 4 bases and J by 0 bases, leaving 9 bases between them. CDR3 length: 14 amino acids. The germline CDR1 and CDR2 sequences are MNHNS and SASEGT. CDR3 nucleotide sequence: TGTGCCAGCAGTGCACTTAACTCTAACTATGGCTACACCTTC. It translates to CASSALNSNYGYTF.

The J gene is TRBJ2-1, the V gene TRBV28, with 10 bases lining up with TRBD2. From germline, CDR1 is MDHEN and CDR2 SYDVKM. With 3 bases clipped from V and 6 bases from J, the junction kept 5 bases outside the gene matches. This CDR3 has 15 amino acids. CDR3 DNA: TGTGCCAGCAGTTTCCCGCTAGCGGGAGTCAATGAGCAGTTCTTC. Translated: CASSFPLAGVNEQFF.

This rearrangement joins TRBV11-3 to TRBJ2-1, with a tentative D call TRBD1 (6 bases). The V gene's germline CDR1 is SGHNT and CDR2 YENEEA. This CDR3 spans 14 amino acids. V lost 3 bases, J lost 2 bases, and 8 bases lay in between. The CDR3 nucleotides read TGTGCCAGCAGCTTCCAGGGGACCTACAATGAGCAGTTCTTC. Its translation: CASSFQGTYNEQFF.

The J gene is TRBJ2-7, the V gene TRBV4-1; 10 bases are shared with TRBD2. Germline loops: CDR1 MGHRA, CDR2 YSYEKL. V lost 5 bases, J lost 5 bases, and 3 bases stayed unmatched. The CDR3 extends over 13 amino acids. The CDR3 reads CASSNGLADEQYF. In DNA, the CDR3 is TGCGCCAGCAGCAATGGACTAGCGGACGAGCAGTACTTC.

The chain has TRBV27 and TRBJ2-2; possible D gene TRBD2, 7 bases. The CDR3 sequence is 16 residues long. The V and J ends lost 6 bases and 6 bases respectively, with 20 bases between them. Germline V gives CDR1 MNHEY, CDR2 SMNVEV (reference sequence). CDR3 protein: CASRIYQGRAAGELFF. In DNA form, the CDR3 reads TGTGCCAGCAGGATTTATCAGGGGAGGGCCGCCGGGGAGCTGTTTTTT.

This clone showed up just a few times. V gene TRBV10-2 combines with J gene TRBJ2-2; possible D gene TRBD1, 6 bases. The CDR3 is 16 amino acids. V was clipped by 2 bases and J by 0 bases, with 10 bases between them. The germline gives CDR1 WSHSY, CDR2 SAAADI. Written as DNA, the CDR3 is TGCGCCAGCAGTGAGCAGGCAGGGGCGAACACCGGGGAGCTGTTTTTT. Protein product: CASSEQAGANTGELFF.

This chain uses TRBV7-3 with TRBJ2-1; TRBD1 aligns across 7 bases. Germline CDR1 reads SGHTA; CDR2 reads FQGTGA. Germline trimming cut 4 bases from V and 6 bases from J; bases unmatched to any gene: 9. There are 15 residues in the CDR3. This CDR3 reads CASSCDRETPNEQFF. The DNA of the CDR3 is TGTGCCAGCAGCTGTGACAGGGAGACCCCCAATGAGCAGTTCTTC.

V is TRBV9 and J is TRBJ2-5, with 8 bases aligning to TRBD2. Per the germline V gene, CDR1 is SGDLS and CDR2 is YYNGEE. Unmatched junction bases numbered 2, after V lost 0 bases and J lost 1 base. CDR3 length equals 15 residues. The CDR3 protein is CASSVGTSSQETQYF. The CDR3 DNA follows: TGTGCCAGCAGCGTAGGGACTAGCAGCCAAGAGACCCAGTACTTC.

CDR3 nucleotides: TGTGCCAGCAGCAGCCGGGACAGGGGAGACACTGAAGCTTTCTTT. This gives the protein CASSSRDRGDTEAFF. V usage is TRBV5-4 and J usage is TRBJ1-1; 10 bases are shared with TRBD1. V shed 4 bases, J shed 3 bases, and the junction held 6 bases outside the gene matches. Per germline, CDR1 SGHNT and CDR2 YYREEE (reference sequence). This CDR3 contains 15 residues.

The gene calls are TRBV7-9 and TRBJ2-7; D remains unclear. Trimming stripped 5 bases from V and 7 bases from J, with 12 bases between. Germline-derived CDR1 and CDR2 are SEHNR and FQNEAQ (reference sequence). The CDR3 is 12 amino acids. CDR3 sequence (DNA): TGTGCCAGCAGCGGGATGTCTTTGGAGCAGTACTTC. It specifies CASSGMSLEQYF.

Note on this clone: At one of its ends the junction is not consistent with the germline gene, which may arise from a read error. This CDR3 is CASSGGLAGDRNEQFF. The CDR3 bases are TGTGCTAGCAGCGGTGGACTAGCGGGAGACAGGAATGAGCAGTTCTTC. V usage is TRBV7-7 and J usage is TRBJ2-1; 13 positions match TRBD2. This CDR3 has 16 residues. Per the germline V gene, CDR1 is SSHAT and CDR2 is FNYEAQ (reference sequence).

This chain joins TRBV29-1 and TRBJ2-1; 14 nucleotides match TRBD2. Germline lookup yields CDR1 SQVTM and CDR2 ANQGSEA. The CDR3 spans 16 residues. V shed 4 bases, J shed 8 bases, and the junction held 10 bases outside the gene matches. The CDR3 nucleotides read TGCAGCGTTGCCCAGGGACTAGCGGGAGAAAGGGATGAGCAGTTCTTC. The encoded protein is CSVAQGLAGERDEQFF.

This chain uses TRBV29-1 with TRBJ2-7; D may correspond to TRBD1 or TRBD2 (5 bases each). The CDR3 runs 12 residues. The germline V gene encodes CDR1 SQVTM and CDR2 ANQGSEA. V was shortened by 7 bases and J by 2 bases, with 12 bases between the two germline ends. CDR3 DNA: TGCAGCGGGGGTGGGACGACCTACGAGCAGTACTTC. This translates into CSGGGTTYEQYF.

The rearrangement uses TRBV7-9 and TRBJ2-5; tentatively, D is TRBD1 (5 bases). CDR1 is SEHNR and CDR2 is FQNEAQ in the germline V gene (reference sequence). Between the trimmed V and J ends, which lost 5 bases and 5 bases, there was a span of 15 bases. This CDR3 is built from 14 residues. CDR3 region: CASSQARARETQYF. In nucleotides, the CDR3 is TGTGCCAGCAGCCAAGCCAGGGCTCGGGAGACCCAGTACTTC.

The rearrangement uses TRBV19 and TRBJ1-1; no firm D call. V was pared by 3 bases and J by 7 bases, with 12 bases between. Per germline, CDR1 LNHDA and CDR2 SQIVND (reference sequence). The CDR3 contains 13 residues. CDR3 nucleotide sequence: TGTGCCAGTAGTATCGGTTTCGGGGTTGAAGCTTTCTTT. This translates into CASSIGFGVEAFF. The whole variable domain, filled in from reference TRBV19 and TRBJ1-1, reads DGGITQSPKYLFRKEGQNVTLSCEQNLNHDAMYWYRQDPGQGLRLIYYSQIVNDFQKGDIAEGYSVSREKKESFPLTVTSAQKNPTAFYLCASSIGFGVEAFFGQGTRLTVV.

V and J are TRBV5-1 and TRBJ2-1; maybe TRBD2 (5 bases). This CDR3 has 17 residues. The germline V gene has CDR1 SGHRS and CDR2 YFSETQ. V was shortened by 3 bases and J by 5 bases, with 21 bases between the two germline ends. This chain's CDR3 is CASSSPRFEGPDNEQFF. The CDR3 DNA follows: TGCGCCAGCAGCTCGCCACGGTTTGAGGGTCCAGACAATGAGCAGTTCTTC.

Only one count was recorded for this clone. The rearrangement uses TRBV4-1 and TRBJ2-3, with TRBD1 matching over 9 bases. This CDR3 contains 15 residues. Germline trimming cut 3 bases from V and 3 bases from J; bases unmatched to any gene: 4. Germline CDR1 and CDR2: MGHRA and YSYEKL. This CDR3 is CASSHRDRVTDTQYF. In DNA form, the CDR3 reads TGCGCCAGCAGCCACCGGGACAGGGTAACAGATACGCAGTATTTT.

The chain combines TRBV12-2 with TRBJ1-2; no DNA check was done on the table's D call, TRBD1. TRBV12-2 corresponds to a pseudogene. The CDR3 extends over 17 amino acids. The CDR3 loop is CASRHTILRQDDYGYTF. In DNA, the CDR3 is TGTGCAAGTCGCCACACAATACTCAGACAGGATGACTATGGCTACACCTTC.

The rearrangement uses TRBV28 and TRBJ1-1; no clear D gene. Germline values: CDR1 MDHEN, CDR2 SYDVKM. With 5 bases removed from V and 4 bases from J, the gap between germline ends came to 20 bases. The CDR3 has 16 residues. CDR3 coding DNA: TGTGCCAGCAGTCTCCACACTTCGGAGGGAGTCACTGAAGCTTTCTTT. This gives the protein CASSLHTSEGVTEAFF.

The chain joins TRBV21-1 to TRBJ1-1. TRBV21-1 is a known pseudogene. This CDR3 is 16 amino acids long. CDR3 in DNA: TGTGCCAGCAGCAAAACCCCGACAGGGAGGGACACTGAAGCTTTCTTT. Translated: CASSKTPTGRDTEAFF.